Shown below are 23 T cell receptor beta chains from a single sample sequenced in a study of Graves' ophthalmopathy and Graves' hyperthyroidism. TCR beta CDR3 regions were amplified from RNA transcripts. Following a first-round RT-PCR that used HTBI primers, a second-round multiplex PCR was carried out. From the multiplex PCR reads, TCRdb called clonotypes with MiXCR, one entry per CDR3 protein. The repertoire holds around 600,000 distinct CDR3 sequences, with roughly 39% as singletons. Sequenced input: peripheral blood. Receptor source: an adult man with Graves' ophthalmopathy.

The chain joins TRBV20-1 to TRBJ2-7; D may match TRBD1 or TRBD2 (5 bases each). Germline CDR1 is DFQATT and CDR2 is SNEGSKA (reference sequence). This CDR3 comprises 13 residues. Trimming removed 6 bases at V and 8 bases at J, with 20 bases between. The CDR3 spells CSASSNRDDQQYF. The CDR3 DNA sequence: TGCAGTGCCAGCAGCAATAGGGACGACCAGCAGTACTTC.

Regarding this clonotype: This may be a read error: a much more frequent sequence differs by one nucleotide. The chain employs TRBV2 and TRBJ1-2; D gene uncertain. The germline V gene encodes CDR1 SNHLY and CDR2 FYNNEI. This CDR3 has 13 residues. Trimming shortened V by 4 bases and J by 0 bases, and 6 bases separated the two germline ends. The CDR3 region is CASSGPANYGYTF. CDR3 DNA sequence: TGTGCCAGCAGTGGACCCGCTAACTATGGCTACACCTTC.

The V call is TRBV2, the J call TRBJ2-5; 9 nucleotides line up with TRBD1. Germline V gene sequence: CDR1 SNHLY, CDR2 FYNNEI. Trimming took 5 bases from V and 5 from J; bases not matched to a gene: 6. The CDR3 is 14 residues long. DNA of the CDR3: TGTGCCAGCAGTTCCAGGACAGGGGTTGAGACCCAGTACTTC. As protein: CASSSRTGVETQYF.

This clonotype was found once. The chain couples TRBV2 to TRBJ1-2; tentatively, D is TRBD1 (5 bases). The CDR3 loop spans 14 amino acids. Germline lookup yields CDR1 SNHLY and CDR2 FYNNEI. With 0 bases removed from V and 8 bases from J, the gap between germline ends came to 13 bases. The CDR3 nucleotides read TGTGCCAGCAGTGAAGCGTCGGGGCGAGGCGGCTACACCTTC. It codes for CASSEASGRGGYTF.

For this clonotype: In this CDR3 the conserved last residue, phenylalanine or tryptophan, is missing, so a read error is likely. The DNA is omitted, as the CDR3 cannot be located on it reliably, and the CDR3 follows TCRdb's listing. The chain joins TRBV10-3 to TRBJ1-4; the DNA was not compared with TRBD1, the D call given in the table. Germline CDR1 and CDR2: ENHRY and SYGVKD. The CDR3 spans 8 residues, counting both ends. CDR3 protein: CAISVDRG.

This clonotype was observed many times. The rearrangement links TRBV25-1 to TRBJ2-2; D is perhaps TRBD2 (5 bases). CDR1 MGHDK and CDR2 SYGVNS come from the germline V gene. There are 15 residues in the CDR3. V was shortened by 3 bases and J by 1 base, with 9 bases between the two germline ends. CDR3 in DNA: TGTGCCAGCAGTGACCGGGATGAGAACACCGGGGAGCTGTTTTTT. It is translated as CASSDRDENTGELFF.

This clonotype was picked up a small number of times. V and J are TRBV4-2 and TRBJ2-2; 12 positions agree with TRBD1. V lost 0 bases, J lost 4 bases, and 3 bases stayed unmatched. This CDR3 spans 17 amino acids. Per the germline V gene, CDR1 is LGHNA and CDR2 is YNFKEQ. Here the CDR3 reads CASSQEGQGALTGELFF. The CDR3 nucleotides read TGTGCCAGCAGCCAAGAGGGACAGGGGGCGCTCACCGGGGAGCTGTTTTTT.

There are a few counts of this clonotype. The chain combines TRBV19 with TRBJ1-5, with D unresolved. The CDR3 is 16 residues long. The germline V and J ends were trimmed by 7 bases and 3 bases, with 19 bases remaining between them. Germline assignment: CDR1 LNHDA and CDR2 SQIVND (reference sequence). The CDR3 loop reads CASNRRPTNVNQPQHF. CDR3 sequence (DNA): TGTGCCAGTAACCGACGGCCTACCAACGTCAATCAGCCCCAGCATTTT.

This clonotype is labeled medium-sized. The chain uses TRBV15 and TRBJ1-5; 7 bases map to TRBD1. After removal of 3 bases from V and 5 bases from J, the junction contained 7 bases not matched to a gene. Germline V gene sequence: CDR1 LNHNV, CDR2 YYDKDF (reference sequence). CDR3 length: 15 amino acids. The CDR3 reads CATSSSDRIYQPQHF. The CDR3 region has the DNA TGTGCCACCAGCAGCTCGGACAGGATCTATCAGCCCCAGCATTTT.

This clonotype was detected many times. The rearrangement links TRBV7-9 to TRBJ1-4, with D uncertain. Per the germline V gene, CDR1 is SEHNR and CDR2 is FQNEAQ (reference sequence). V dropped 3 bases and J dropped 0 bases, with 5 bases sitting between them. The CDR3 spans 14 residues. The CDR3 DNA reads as TGTGCCAGCAGCTTGGGATCAACTAATGAAAAACTGTTTTTT. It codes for CASSLGSTNEKLFF.

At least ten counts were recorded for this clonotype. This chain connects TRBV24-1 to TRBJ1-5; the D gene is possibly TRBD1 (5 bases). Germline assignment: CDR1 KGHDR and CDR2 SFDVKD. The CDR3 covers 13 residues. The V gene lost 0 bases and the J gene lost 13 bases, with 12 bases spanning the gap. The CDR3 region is CATSDLGGSIQHF. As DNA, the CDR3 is TGTGCCACCAGTGATTTGGGGGGGAGCATACAGCATTTT.

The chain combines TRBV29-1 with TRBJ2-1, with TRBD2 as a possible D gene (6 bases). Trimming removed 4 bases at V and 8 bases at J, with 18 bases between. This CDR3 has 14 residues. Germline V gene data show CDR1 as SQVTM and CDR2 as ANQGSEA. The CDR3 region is CSVGGGAKGHEQFF. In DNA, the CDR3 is TGCAGCGTTGGAGGAGGGGCGAAGGGGCATGAGCAGTTCTTC.

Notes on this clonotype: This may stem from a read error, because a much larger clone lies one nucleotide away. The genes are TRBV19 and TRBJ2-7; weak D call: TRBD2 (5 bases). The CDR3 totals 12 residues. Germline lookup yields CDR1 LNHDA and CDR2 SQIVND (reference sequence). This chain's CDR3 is CASSTSGYEQNF. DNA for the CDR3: TGTGCCAGTAGTACGAGCGGCTACGAGCAGAACTTC.

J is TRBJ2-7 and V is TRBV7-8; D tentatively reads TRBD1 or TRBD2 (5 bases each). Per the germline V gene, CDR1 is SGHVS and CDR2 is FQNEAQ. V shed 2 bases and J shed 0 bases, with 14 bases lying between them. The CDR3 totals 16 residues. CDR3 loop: CASSLPGNGSSYEQYF. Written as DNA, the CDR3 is TGTGCCAGCAGCTTACCAGGGAATGGGAGCTCCTACGAGCAGTACTTC.

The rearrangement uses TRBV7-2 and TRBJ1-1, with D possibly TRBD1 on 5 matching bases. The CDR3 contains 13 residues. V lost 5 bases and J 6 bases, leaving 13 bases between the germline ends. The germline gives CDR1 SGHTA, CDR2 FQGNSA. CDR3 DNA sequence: TGTGCCAGCAGCAAAAGGTCGGGGGCTGAAGCTTTCTTT. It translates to CASSKRSGAEAFF.

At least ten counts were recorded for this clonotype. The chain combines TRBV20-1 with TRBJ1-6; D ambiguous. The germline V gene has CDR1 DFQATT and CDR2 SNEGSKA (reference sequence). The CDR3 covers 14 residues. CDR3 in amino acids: CSATFQVGDSPLHF. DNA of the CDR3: TGCAGCGCCACGTTCCAGGTCGGCGATTCACCCCTCCACTTT.

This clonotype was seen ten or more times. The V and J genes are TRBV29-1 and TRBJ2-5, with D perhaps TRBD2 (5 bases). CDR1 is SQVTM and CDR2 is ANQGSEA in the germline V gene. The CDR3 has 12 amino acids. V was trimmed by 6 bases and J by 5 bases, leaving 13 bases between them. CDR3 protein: CSVEERRETQYF. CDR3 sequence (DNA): TGCAGCGTGGAGGAGCGGAGGGAGACCCAGTACTTC.

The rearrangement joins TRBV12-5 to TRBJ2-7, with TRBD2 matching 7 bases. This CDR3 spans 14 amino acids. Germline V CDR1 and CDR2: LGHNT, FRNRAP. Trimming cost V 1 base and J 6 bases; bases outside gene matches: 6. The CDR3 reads CASGLAGGSREQYF. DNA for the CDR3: TGTGCTAGTGGTTTGGCCGGGGGGTCTCGCGAGCAGTACTTC.

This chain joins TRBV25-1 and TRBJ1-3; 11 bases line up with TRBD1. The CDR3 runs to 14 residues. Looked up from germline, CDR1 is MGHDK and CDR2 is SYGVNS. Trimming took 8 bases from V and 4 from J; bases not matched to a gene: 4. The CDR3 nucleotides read TGTGCCAGCCGGGACAGGGGGGAAGGAAACACCATATATTTT. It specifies CASRDRGEGNTIYF. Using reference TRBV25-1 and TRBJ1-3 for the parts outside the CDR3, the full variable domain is EADIYQTPRYLVIGTGKKITLECSQTMGHDKMYWYQQDPGMELHLIHYSYGVNSTEKGDLSSESTVSRIRTEHFPLTLESARPSHTSQYLCASRDRGEGNTIYFGEGSWLTVV.

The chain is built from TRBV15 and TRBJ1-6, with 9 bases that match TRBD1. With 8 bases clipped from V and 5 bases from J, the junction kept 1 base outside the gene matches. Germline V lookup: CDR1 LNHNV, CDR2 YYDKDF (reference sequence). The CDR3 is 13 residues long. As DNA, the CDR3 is TGTGCCACCGACAGGGGGGATAATTCACCCCTCCACTTT. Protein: CATDRGDNSPLHF.

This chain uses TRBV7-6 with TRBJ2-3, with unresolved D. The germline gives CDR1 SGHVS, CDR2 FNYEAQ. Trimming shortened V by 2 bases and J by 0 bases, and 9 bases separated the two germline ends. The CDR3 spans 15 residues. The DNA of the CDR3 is TGTGCCAGCAGCTTATATCCTTCTAGCACAGATACGCAGTATTTT. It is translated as CASSLYPSSTDTQYF.

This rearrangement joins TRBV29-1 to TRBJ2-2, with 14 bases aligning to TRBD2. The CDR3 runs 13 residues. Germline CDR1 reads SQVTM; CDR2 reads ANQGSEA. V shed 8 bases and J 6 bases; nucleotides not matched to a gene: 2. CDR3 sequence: CSLGLAGAGELFF. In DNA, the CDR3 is TGCAGCCTGGGACTAGCGGGAGCCGGGGAGCTGTTTTTT.

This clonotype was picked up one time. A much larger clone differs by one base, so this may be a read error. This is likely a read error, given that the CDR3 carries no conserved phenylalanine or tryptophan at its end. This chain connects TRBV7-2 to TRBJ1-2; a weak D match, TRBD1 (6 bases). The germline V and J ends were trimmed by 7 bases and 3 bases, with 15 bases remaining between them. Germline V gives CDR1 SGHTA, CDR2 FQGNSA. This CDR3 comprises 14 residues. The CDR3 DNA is TGTGCCAGCACCCTCGGGAGGGGGGACTATGGCTACACCCTC. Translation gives CASTLGRGDYGYTL.